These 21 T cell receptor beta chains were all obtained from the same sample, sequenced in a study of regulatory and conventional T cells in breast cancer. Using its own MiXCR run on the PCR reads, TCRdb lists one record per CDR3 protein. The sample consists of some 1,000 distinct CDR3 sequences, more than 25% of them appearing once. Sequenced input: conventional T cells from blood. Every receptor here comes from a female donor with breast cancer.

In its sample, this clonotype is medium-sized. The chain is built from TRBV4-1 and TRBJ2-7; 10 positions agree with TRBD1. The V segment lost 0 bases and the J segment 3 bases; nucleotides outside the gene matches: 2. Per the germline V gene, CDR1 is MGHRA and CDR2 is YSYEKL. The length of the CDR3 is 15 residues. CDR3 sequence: CASSQEGQGIYEQYF. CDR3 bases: TGCGCCAGCAGCCAAGAGGGACAGGGGATCTACGAGCAGTACTTC.

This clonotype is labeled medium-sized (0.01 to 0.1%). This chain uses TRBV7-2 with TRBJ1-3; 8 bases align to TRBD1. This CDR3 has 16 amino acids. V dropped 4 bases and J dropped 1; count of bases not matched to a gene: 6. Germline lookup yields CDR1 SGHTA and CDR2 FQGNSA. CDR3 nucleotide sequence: TGTGCCAGCAGCTCATCAGGGGGCCGTTCTGGAAACACCATATATTTT. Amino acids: CASSSSGGRSGNTIYF.

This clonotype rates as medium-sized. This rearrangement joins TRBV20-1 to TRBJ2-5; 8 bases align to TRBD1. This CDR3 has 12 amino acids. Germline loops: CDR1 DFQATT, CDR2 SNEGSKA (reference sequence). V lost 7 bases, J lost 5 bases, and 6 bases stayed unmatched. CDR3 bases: TGCAGTGTTCAACAGGGGGTCGAGACCCAGTACTTC. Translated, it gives CSVQQGVETQYF.

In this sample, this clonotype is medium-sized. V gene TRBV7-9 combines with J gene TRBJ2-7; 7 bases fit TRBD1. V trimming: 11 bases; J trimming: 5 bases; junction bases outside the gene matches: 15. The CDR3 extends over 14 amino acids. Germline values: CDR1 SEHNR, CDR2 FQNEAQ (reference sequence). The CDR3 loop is CASQRDRVADEQYF. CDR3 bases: TGTGCCTCCCAGCGCGACAGGGTTGCAGACGAGCAGTACTTC.

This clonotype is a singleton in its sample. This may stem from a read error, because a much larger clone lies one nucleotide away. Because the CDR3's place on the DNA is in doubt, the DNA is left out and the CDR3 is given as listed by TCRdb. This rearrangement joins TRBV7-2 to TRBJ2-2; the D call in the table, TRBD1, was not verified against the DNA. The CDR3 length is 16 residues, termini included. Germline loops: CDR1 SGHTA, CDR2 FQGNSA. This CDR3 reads CASSLVGGGNTGELLF.

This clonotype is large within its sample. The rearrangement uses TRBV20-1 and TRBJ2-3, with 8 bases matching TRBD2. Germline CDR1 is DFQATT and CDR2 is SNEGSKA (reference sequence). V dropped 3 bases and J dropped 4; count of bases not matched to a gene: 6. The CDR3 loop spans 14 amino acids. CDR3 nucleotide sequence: TGCAGTGCTAGTCCCCGGGGGGGGGCAGATACGCAGTATTTT. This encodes CSASPRGGADTQYF.

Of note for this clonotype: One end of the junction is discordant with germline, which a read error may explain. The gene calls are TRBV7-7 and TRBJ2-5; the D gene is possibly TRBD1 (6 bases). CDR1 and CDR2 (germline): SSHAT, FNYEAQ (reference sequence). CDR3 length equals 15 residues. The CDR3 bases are TGTGCTAGCAGCTCCGCTCTCGACCCGGACAGGACCCAGTACTTC. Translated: CASSSALDPDRTQYF.

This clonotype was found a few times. DNA for the CDR3: TGTGCCAGCAGCTTGTCCCCCCTCAACAATAATTCACCCCTCCACTTT. It translates to CASSLSPLNNNSPLHF. V gene TRBV7-6 combines with J gene TRBJ1-6, with D uncertain. Germline V lookup: CDR1 SGHVS, CDR2 FNYEAQ. The CDR3 loop spans 16 amino acids. V lost 3 bases and J lost 5, with 14 bases in between.

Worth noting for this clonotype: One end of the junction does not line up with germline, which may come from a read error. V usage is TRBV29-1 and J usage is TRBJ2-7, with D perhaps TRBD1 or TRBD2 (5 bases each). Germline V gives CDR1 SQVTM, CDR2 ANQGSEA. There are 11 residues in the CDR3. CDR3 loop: CSVEDRGKQYF. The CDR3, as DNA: TGCAGCGTCGAAGATCGGGGCAAGCAGTACTTC.

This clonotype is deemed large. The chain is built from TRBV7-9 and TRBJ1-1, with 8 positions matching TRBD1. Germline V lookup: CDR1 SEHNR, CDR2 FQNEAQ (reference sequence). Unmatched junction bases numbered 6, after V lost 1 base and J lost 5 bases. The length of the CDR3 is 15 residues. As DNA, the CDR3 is TGTGCCAGCAGCTTAGATGGACAGGGAGGAACTGAAGCTTTCTTT. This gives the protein CASSLDGQGGTEAFF.

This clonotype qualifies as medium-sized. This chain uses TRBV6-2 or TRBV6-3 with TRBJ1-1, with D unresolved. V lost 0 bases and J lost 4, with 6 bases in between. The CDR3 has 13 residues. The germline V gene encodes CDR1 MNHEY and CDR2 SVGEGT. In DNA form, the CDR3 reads TGTGCCAGCAGTTACTCATCCAGCACTGAAGCTTTCTTT. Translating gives CASSYSSSTEAFF.

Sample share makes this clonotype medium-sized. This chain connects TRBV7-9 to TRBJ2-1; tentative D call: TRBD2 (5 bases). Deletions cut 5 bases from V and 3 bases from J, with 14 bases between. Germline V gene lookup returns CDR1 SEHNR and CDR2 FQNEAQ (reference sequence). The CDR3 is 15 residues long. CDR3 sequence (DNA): TGTGCCAGCAGCGGAGGCGCTGGGCACTACAATGAGCAGTTCTTC. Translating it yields CASSGGAGHYNEQFF.

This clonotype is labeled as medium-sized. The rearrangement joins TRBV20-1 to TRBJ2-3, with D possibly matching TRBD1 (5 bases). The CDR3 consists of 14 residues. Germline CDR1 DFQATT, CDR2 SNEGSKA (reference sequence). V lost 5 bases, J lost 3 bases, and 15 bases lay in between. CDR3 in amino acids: CSAPTGLLTDTQYF. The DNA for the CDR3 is TGCAGTGCTCCTACAGGCTTATTAACAGATACGCAGTATTTT.

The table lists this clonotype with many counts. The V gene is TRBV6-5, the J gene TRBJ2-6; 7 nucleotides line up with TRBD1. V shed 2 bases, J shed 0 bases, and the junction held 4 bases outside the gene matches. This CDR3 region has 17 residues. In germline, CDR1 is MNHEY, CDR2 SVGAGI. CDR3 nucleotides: TGTGCCAGCAGTTACACAACAGGGGTCTCTGGGGCCAACGTCCTGACTTTC. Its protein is CASSYTTGVSGANVLTF.

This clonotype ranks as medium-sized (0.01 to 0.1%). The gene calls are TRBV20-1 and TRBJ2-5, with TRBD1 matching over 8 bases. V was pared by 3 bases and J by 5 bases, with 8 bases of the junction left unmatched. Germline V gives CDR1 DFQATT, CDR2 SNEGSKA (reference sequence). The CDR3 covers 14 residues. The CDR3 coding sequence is TGCAGTGCTAGCCCAACAGGGGGGTGGGAGACCCAGTACTTC. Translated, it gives CSASPTGGWETQYF.

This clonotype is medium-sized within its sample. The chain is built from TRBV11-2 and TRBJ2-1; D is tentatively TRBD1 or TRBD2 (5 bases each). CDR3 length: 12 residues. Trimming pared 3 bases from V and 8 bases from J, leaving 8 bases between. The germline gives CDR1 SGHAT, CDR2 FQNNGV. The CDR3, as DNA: TGTGCCAGCAGCTTGGGACGCTATGAGCAGTTCTTC. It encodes CASSLGRYEQFF.

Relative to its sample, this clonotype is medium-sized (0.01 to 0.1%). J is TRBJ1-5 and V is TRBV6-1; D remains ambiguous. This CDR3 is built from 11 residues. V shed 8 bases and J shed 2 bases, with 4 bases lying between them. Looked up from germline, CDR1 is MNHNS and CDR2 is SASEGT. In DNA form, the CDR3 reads TGTGCCAGCGAGGGCAATCAGCCCCAGCATTTT. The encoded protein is CASEGNQPQHF.

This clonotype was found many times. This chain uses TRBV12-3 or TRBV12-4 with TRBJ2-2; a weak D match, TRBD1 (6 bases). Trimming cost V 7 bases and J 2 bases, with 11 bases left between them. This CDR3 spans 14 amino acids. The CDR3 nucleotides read TGTGCCAGCACCCGGACAGTCAACACCGGGGAGCTGTTTTTT. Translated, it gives CASTRTVNTGELFF.

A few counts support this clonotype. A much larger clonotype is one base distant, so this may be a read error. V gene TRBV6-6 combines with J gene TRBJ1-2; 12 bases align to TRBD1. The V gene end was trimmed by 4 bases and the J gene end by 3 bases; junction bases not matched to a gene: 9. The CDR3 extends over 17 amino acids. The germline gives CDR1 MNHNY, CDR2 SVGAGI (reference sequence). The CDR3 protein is CASSFAGTGGEDYGYTF. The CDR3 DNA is TGTGCCAGCAGTTTCGCCGGGACAGGGGGCGAAGACTATGGCTACACCTTC.

Here the CDR3 DNA reads TGTGCCAGCAGCTTGAGCGGGGCCTGGAATGAGCAGTTCTTC. The encoded protein is CASSLSGAWNEQFF. The J gene is TRBJ2-1, the V gene TRBV5-6, with 7 bases aligning to TRBD2. Germline values: CDR1 SGHDT, CDR2 YYEEEE. J gave up 7 bases and V 1 base, and 5 bases lay outside the gene matches. This CDR3 is built from 14 residues. Filled out from reference TRBV5-6 and TRBJ2-1, the complete variable domain reads DAGVTQSPTHLIKTRGQQVTLRCSPKSGHDTVSWYQQALGQGPQFIFQYYEEEERQRGNFPDRFSGHQFPNYSSELNVNALLLGDSALYLCASSLSGAWNEQFFGPGTRLTVL.

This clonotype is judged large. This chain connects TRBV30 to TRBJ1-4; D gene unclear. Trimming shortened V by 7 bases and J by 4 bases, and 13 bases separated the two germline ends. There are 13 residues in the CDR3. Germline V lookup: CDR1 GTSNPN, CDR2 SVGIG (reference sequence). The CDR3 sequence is CALGPSDNEKLFF. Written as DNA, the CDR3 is TGTGCCTTAGGGCCCTCCGATAATGAAAAACTGTTTTTT.